The following is a T cell receptor beta chain sequence with its context. Generated by immunoSEQ multiplex PCR, the TCRdb table keeps only in-frame clones and is missing some. The top ten clones hold roughly 2% of a sample with under 300,000 clones, around 81% of them seen once. This sample was included in a study of blood T cell repertoires in COVID-19. Study-level background: Acute and convalescent COVID-19 samples came from the United States, Italy and Spain. The analysed material was cDNA or gDNA that came from T cells, B-cell-depleted T cells, or PBMCs.

There are 16 residues in the CDR3. V lost 3 bases and J lost 1, with 16 bases in between. CDR1 and CDR2 (germline): MDHEN, SYDVKM. This clonotype was sampled from a man younger than 45 who had recovered from COVID-19. This sequence joins TRBV28 and TRBJ2-7; the D is unclear. The specimen was peripheral blood. The DNA for the CDR3 is TGTGCCAGCAGTTTCATTTACGGTTCCGCGTCCTACGAGCAGTACTTC. Its protein is CASSFIYGSASYEQYF.